This entry is about one T cell receptor beta chain. Its cognate antigen has yet to be identified. Base qualities are not provided; no much larger clone lies one nucleotide away. These data belong to a study of naive and memory T cell subsets (dated by TCRdb to 2017 to 2019). Concerning the study at large: In the figure summarizing the skin biopsy and whole blood samples, some 10 blood donors, 7 tuberculin skin test biopsies and 3 saline control biopsies were reported. Usually PCR2 was run as a SYBR Green qPCR and stopped at a set threshold, although low-input samples could use end-point PCR (approximately 6 cycles) instead. General study outcomes and caveats: The potential sensitivity of the RNA-based method to TCR transcript changes with T cell activation and differentiation was acknowledged.

The method was 5' RACE. Four rounds of PCR, run with the SP2 primer together with nested alpha and beta constant region primers, were used to amplify the ligated cDNA. TCR RNA was reverse transcribed with SuperScript IV using alpha and beta constant region primers for the blood and skin samples. An oligonucleotide carrying the Illumina SP2 primer and a UMI was ligated to the cDNA 3' end using T4 RNA ligase 1. To prevent hairpin formation, the 12-nucleotide UMI was made up of two random hexamers with an eight-base spacer between them. From the second PCR onward, TCR alpha and beta chain libraries were processed separately, and dual indexing was applied for multiplexing. After pooling, the indexed libraries were analyzed by capillary electrophoresis and sequenced on either an Illumina MiSeq or NextSeq. To boost base diversity and improve cluster recognition, PhiX DNA at about 5-7.5% was spiked into the libraries. On the authors' methods: UMIs were extracted from read 2 by Demultiplexor and combined with the TCR sequence from read 1, and reads were split according to sample indices. Decombinator identified V and J genes and V-J junctions, assigning each TCR a five-part identifier including V and J deletions. Collapsinator relied on UMIs to correct both sequencing errors and PCR amplification heterogeneity, producing a UMI-based abundance for each TCR. CDR3Translator turned identifiers into nucleotide sequence, translated that sequence into amino acids, and pulled out CDR3 regions based on terminal motifs. After normalization to the amount of input RNA, the error-corrected alpha and beta TCR counts from blood and from skin were compared. TCRdb cleaned the public reads at Q25 with fastp, built clones with MiXCR and kept in-frame beta chains. Entries that share a CDR3 protein sequence are merged under the most common genes and DNA. In this record, the V and J calls reflect TCRdb's handling and not the investigators' own analysis. Counted in this sample were some 60,000 distinct CDR3 sequences; approximately 8% of them appeared once. Jointly, the top ten make up approximately 9.4% of the sample.

The study described a robust, sensitive protocol for amplifying, sequencing and analyzing TCRs, using 3' ligation of a UMI-containing oligonucleotide to TCR cDNA. For whole blood analysis, roughly 2.6 ml of peripheral blood was drawn from adult healthy volunteers into Tempus tubes, and RNA was extracted according to the manufacturer's instructions. Total RNA, without cell sorting, was DNase treated with RQ1 DNase before reverse transcription, targeting about 1 to 1,100 ng input. Libraries were prepared from skin biopsies and whole blood so that pipeline robustness could be tested in samples in which T cells form a minority population. V loses 1 base of germline sequence and J loses 3 bases, and the interval between the two ends is 8 bases. CDR1 and CDR2, per the germline V gene (reference sequence), are SEHNR and FQNEAQ. The CDR3 contains 14 residues, cysteine and phenylalanine counted. CDR3 DNA is the only sequence kept; it has 42 bases, read in frame from the first base.

The receptor's source is a female donor in good health. The rearrangement joined TRBV7-9 to TRBJ2-3; no D gene call is confident. The CDR3 has the sequence CASSLGLGTDTQYF. The DNA sequence is given as TGTGCCAGCAGCTTAGGGCTGGGTACAGATACGCAGTATTTT.